Following are 26 T cell receptor beta chains from one sample sequenced in a study of blood T cell repertoires in COVID-19. TCRdb's copy holds only in-frame clones and misses some; the assay was immunoSEQ multiplex PCR. This table has some 50,000 clones, roughly 82% appearing once. Source material: peripheral blood. The source is a man between 35 and 55 years old with acute or convalescent COVID-19.

The chain has TRBV30 and TRBJ1-2; a possible D gene is TRBD1 (5 bases). The CDR3 spans 11 residues. V was shortened by 8 bases and J by 2 bases, with 9 bases between the two germline ends. Germline lookup yields CDR1 GTSNPN and CDR2 SVGIG (reference sequence). The CDR3 DNA follows: TGTGCCGGCAGGGTCAACTATGGCTACACCTTC. Translation gives CAGRVNYGYTF.

This clone is a singleton in its sample. This rearrangement joins TRBV3-1 (or the pseudogene TRBV3-2) to TRBJ1-5, with 8 bases aligning to TRBD1. The CDR3 is made up of 15 amino acids. Germline CDR1 LGHDT, CDR2 YNNKEL (reference sequence). V dropped 4 bases and J dropped 4; count of bases not matched to a gene: 6. The chain's CDR3 is CASSLGQGVNQPQHF. The DNA of the CDR3 is TGTGCCAGCAGCCTTGGACAGGGCGTAAATCAGCCCCAGCATTTT.

The chain combines TRBV19 with TRBJ2-6; D call uncertain. The V end lost 3 bases, the J end lost 4 bases, and 22 bases lay between the germline ends. The CDR3 runs 19 residues. The germline gives CDR1 LNHDA, CDR2 SQIVND (reference sequence). The CDR3 DNA follows: TGTGCCAGTAGTATCGAGAAGATATGGAGTCCTACCGGGGCCAACGTCCTGACTTTC. Translation: CASSIEKIWSPTGANVLTF.

The genes are TRBV5-6 and TRBJ2-7; TRBD1 agrees at 8 bases. Germline values: CDR1 SGHDT, CDR2 YYEEEE. The CDR3 has 12 residues. Losses at the gene ends were 4 bases for V and 5 bases for J; bases not matched to a gene: 2. CDR3 nucleotide sequence: TGTGCCAGCAGCCGGGACAGGAACGAGCAGTACTTC. Translated, it gives CASSRDRNEQYF.

The CDR3 DNA is TGTGCCAGCAGCCAAGAGCTACAGACGAACAATGAGCAGTTCTTC. Translating it yields CASSQELQTNNEQFF. The rearrangement links TRBV14 to TRBJ2-1; no reliable D call. The CDR3 has 15 residues. Trimming took off 0 bases at V and 5 bases at J, with 11 bases between the two ends. The germline V gene encodes CDR1 SGHDN and CDR2 FVKESK.

The genes are TRBV30 and TRBJ1-6, with 7 positions matching TRBD1. The CDR3 spans 15 residues. V shed 0 bases, J shed 9 bases, and the junction held 8 bases outside the gene matches. Germline V gene data show CDR1 as GTSNPN and CDR2 as SVGIG (reference sequence). The CDR3 nucleotides are TGTGCCTGGAGTGTGAAAGGACAGGATGGTTCACCCCTCCACTTT. It translates to CAWSVKGQDGSPLHF.

V gene TRBV19 combines with J gene TRBJ1-4; TRBD1 is a possible D gene (6 bases). Germline-derived CDR1 and CDR2 are LNHDA and SQIVND (reference sequence). The CDR3 loop spans 16 amino acids. Trimming stripped 5 bases from V and 5 bases from J, with 18 bases between. CDR3 sequence reads: CASSPPAQGINEKLFF. CDR3 nucleotides: TGTGCCAGTAGTCCCCCCGCGCAGGGGATAAATGAAAAACTGTTTTTT.

This chain links TRBV7-6 with TRBJ2-2; TRBD1 matches 7 bases. Trimming at V came to 4 bases and at J to 6 bases, leaving 8 bases not matched to a gene. Germline V gene data show CDR1 as SGHVS and CDR2 as FNYEAQ. The CDR3 contains 15 residues. The CDR3 coding sequence is TGTGCCAGCAGCTCATGGGACAGCAGTCCCGGGGAGCTGTTTTTT. Residues: CASSSWDSSPGELFF.

The CDR3 reads CASSQDPAELWVYTF. CDR3 sequence (DNA): TGCGCCAGCAGCCAAGATCCGGCGGAGCTTTGGGTCTACACCTTC. The chain couples TRBV4-1 to TRBJ1-2; D gene ambiguous. This CDR3 has 15 amino acids. The V end lost 0 bases, the J end lost 10 bases, and 18 bases lay between the germline ends. The germline gives CDR1 MGHRA, CDR2 YSYEKL.

This clone was seen a single time. V gene TRBV5-5 combines with J gene TRBJ2-3; maybe TRBD2 (6 bases). The germline gives CDR1 SGHKS, CDR2 YYEKEE (reference sequence). V was shortened by 4 bases and J by 0 bases, with 15 bases between the two germline ends. The length of the CDR3 is 16 residues. CDR3 DNA sequence: TGTGCCAGCAGCGGGGGGTTGGGGTTTAGCACAGATACGCAGTATTTT. It specifies CASSGGLGFSTDTQYF.

The rearrangement uses TRBV10-1 and TRBJ2-2; D perhaps matches TRBD1 (5 bases). CDR1 and CDR2 from the germline V gene are WNHNN and SYGVQD (reference sequence). The V end lost 3 bases, the J end lost 1 base, and 6 bases lay between the germline ends. This CDR3 comprises 14 residues. The chain's CDR3 is CASSEGQNTGELFF. CDR3 sequence (DNA): TGCGCCAGCAGTGAAGGACAGAACACCGGGGAGCTGTTTTTT.

CDR3 loop: CASSYGAGSPLHF. CDR3 coding DNA: TGTGCCAGCAGTTACGGGGCAGGGTCACCCCTCCACTTT. The chain combines TRBV6-5 with TRBJ1-6; D is perhaps TRBD1 (5 bases). The CDR3 is 13 residues long. Germline V lookup: CDR1 MNHEY, CDR2 SVGAGI. Deletions cut 2 bases from V and 10 bases from J, with 9 bases between.

This chain connects TRBV20-1 to TRBJ1-1; a possible D gene is TRBD1 (5 bases). CDR3 size: 14 residues. Germline V gives CDR1 DFQATT, CDR2 SNEGSKA (reference sequence). Deletions cut 3 bases from V and 4 bases from J, with 15 bases between. Here the CDR3 DNA reads TGCAGTGCTAGTCACGGGACTCCAGGCACTGAAGCTTTCTTT. Translating it yields CSASHGTPGTEAFF.

The rearrangement links TRBV6-5 to TRBJ2-5; unclear D gene. Trimming took 2 bases from V and 3 from J, leaving 7 bases between them. CDR1 and CDR2 (germline): MNHEY, SVGAGI. There are 13 residues in the CDR3. CDR3 residues: CASSYASEETQYF. CDR3 DNA sequence: TGTGCCAGCAGTTACGCGTCTGAAGAGACCCAGTACTTC.

The CDR3 DNA reads TGTGCCAGCAGTCAATTGGACATCTACCAAGAGACCCAGTACTTC. Its protein product is CASSQLDIYQETQYF. V gene TRBV27 combines with J gene TRBJ2-5, with D possibly matching TRBD1 (5 bases). V was cut by 5 bases and J by 0 bases, with 13 bases left in between. The CDR3 totals 15 residues. Germline-derived CDR1 and CDR2 are MNHEY and SMNVEV (reference sequence).

The rearrangement uses TRBV6-4 and TRBJ2-1; 12 nucleotides align to TRBD2. This CDR3 is 15 amino acids long. The germline V gene encodes CDR1 MRHNA and CDR2 SNTAGT. With V trimmed by 4 bases and J by 6 bases, 4 bases remained unmatched. In nucleotides, the CDR3 is TGTGCCAGCAGTGCCGCTAGCGGGGGGGCCAATGAGCAGTTCTTC. This gives the protein CASSAASGGANEQFF.

The chain uses TRBV19 and TRBJ2-5; D remains ambiguous. Trimming removed 4 bases at V and 2 bases at J, with 8 bases between. The V gene's germline CDR1 is LNHDA and CDR2 SQIVND (reference sequence). The CDR3 sequence is 13 residues long. The CDR3 bases are TGTGCCAGTAGTAAGAGTTTGCAAGAGACCCAGTACTTC. This sequence encodes CASSKSLQETQYF.

The V and J genes are TRBV10-1 and TRBJ2-7; D not certain. The CDR3 spans 12 residues. Deletions cut 6 bases from V and 6 bases from J, with 12 bases between. CDR1 and CDR2 (germline): WNHNN, SYGVQD (reference sequence). CDR3 region: CASSQAYGEQYF. The CDR3 DNA sequence: TGCGCCAGCAGCCAGGCTTACGGCGAGCAGTACTTC.

This clone has only one observation. This chain uses TRBV21-1 with TRBJ1-1; the table's D call, TRBD1, was not checked against the DNA. TRBV21-1 is listed as a pseudogene. The CDR3 length is 15 residues. CDR3 protein: CASSKGGTGDTEAFF. CDR3 DNA sequence: TGTGCCAGCAGCAAGGGAGGGACAGGGGACACTGAAGCTTTCTTT.

CDR3 amino acids: CASSTGGARGQPQHF. The CDR3 nucleotides are TGTGCCAGCAGTACAGGGGGCGCGAGGGGCCAGCCCCAGCATTTT. The chain combines TRBV6-6 with TRBJ1-5; TRBD1 aligns across 9 bases. The CDR3 sequence is 15 residues long. Per the germline V gene, CDR1 is MNHNY and CDR2 is SVGAGI (reference sequence). With V trimmed by 5 bases and J by 7 bases, 9 bases remained unmatched.

V is TRBV6-4 and J is TRBJ1-6; tentative D call: TRBD1 (5 bases). V was pared by 4 bases and J by 10 bases, with 14 bases between. This CDR3 spans 14 amino acids. Germline V gene sequence: CDR1 MRHNA, CDR2 SNTAGT. The CDR3 spells CASSVTRQPSPLHF. The CDR3 bases are TGTGCCAGCAGTGTAACCCGACAGCCATCACCCCTCCACTTT.

The J gene is TRBJ1-5, the V gene TRBV6-6; D unresolved. The length of the CDR3 is 13 residues. Germline values: CDR1 MNHNY, CDR2 SVGAGI (reference sequence). The V end lost 6 bases, the J end lost 5 bases, and 11 bases lay between the germline ends. DNA of the CDR3: TGTGCCAGCAGACCCGACCGGGATCAGCCCCAGCATTTT. It codes for CASRPDRDQPQHF.

The V call is TRBV2, the J call TRBJ1-1, with no clear D. The germline V gene encodes CDR1 SNHLY and CDR2 FYNNEI. This CDR3 has 12 residues. V was trimmed by 6 bases and J by 3 bases, leaving 8 bases between them. The CDR3 spells CASRDTYTEAFF. In DNA, the CDR3 is TGTGCCAGCAGAGACACCTACACTGAAGCTTTCTTT.

This clone was seen only once. CDR3 loop: CASSTFGTLFTGELFF. The CDR3 DNA is TGTGCCAGTAGTACTTTCGGGACACTCTTCACCGGGGAGCTGTTTTTT. The rearrangement joins TRBV19 to TRBJ2-2, with D possibly TRBD1 on 6 matching bases. Germline V lookup: CDR1 LNHDA, CDR2 SQIVND (reference sequence). The CDR3 is 16 amino acids. V lost 4 bases to trimming and J lost 4 bases, with 16 bases between them.

CDR3 in amino acids: CASSYGAGSVETQYF. CDR3 sequence (DNA): TGCGCCAGCAGCTATGGTGCAGGATCAGTTGAGACCCAGTACTTC. The chain employs TRBV5-1 and TRBJ2-5; D is unclear. The CDR3 consists of 15 residues. Germline V gene sequence: CDR1 SGHRS, CDR2 YFSETQ. The V and J ends lost 3 bases and 5 bases respectively, with 17 bases between them.

This rearrangement joins TRBV5-1 to TRBJ1-4, with D possibly being TRBD1 (5 bases). Trimming left V 0 bases short and J 11 bases short, with 17 bases between. The CDR3 sequence is 15 residues long. Germline assignment: CDR1 SGHRS and CDR2 YFSETQ. Written as DNA, the CDR3 is TGCGCCAGCAGCTTGGATCTGGCAGCGGGGGGGAAACTGTTTTTT. It yields the protein CASSLDLAAGGKLFF.